This T cell receptor beta chain was observed in a study of cytotoxic CD8 clonotypes in ibrutinib-treated CLL. Whole-study context: Patient counts were 11 relapsed/refractory, some 14 treatment-naive and 17 IGHV unmutated. Response samples were taken after a median of 12 months on treatment, range 6 to 36.

This CDR3 is 13 amino acids long. Germline CDR1 SNHLY, CDR2 FYNNEI. V lost 6 bases and J lost 3; bases outside the gene matches: 2. Data came from immunoSEQ multiplex PCR; TCRdb stores just in-frame clones and leaves some out. The sample carries some 150,000 clones, over 75% recorded once. The sample here was PBMCs, taken after 36 months of ibrutinib treatment. The chain has TRBV2 and TRBJ2-3; 8 bases map to TRBD2. This sequence was found in a human donor with chronic lymphocytic leukemia. The CDR3 region is CASRGGGTDTQYF. The CDR3 bases are TGTGCCAGCAGAGGCGGGGGGACAGATACGCAGTATTTT.